Below, one T cell receptor (beta chain) is given with its context. The antigen is undetermined. This record belongs to a study of T-cell memory formation after mild COVID-19. Findings of the study overall: The finding that pre-infection memory included some responding clones suggested that cross-reactive memory joined.

Trimming left V 4 bases short and J 4 bases short, with 16 bases between. The V gene's germline CDR1 is SGHRS and CDR2 YFSETQ. The CDR3 is 15 amino acids. 5'RACE primed from the constant segment yielded TCR alpha and TCR beta cDNA libraries bearing sample barcodes and UMIs. Via MiXCR, TCRdb re-called the 5' RACE reads, giving one row per CDR3 protein. Of more than 200,000 distinct CDR3 sequences listed, about a sixth were seen once; the top ten hold approximately 3.5%. Material: PBMCs or a T cell subset sorted from them (not recorded which). The chain is built from TRBV5-1 and TRBJ2-3; TRBD1 or TRBD2 may be the D gene (5 bases each). The TCR sequence derives from a man younger than 35 who had mild COVID-19 (a few samples of this study predate the infection). Cell type and time point are not known. The CDR3 DNA reads as TGCGCCAGCAGCCGGGACCAAGGCAGATCAGATACGCAGTATTTT. This gives the protein CASSRDQGRSDTQYF.